This TCR beta chain is drawn from a study of molecular identifiers for immune sequencing clone quantification (dated by TCRdb to between 2017 and 2018). Regarding the study in general: In a replicate experiment, RNA from roughly 20,000 or 100,000 naive CD8 T cells was split into five aliquots, four of which were sequenced. This methods study used CD8 T cells to benchmark TCR RNA copy counting and molecular-identifier clustering-based TCR repertoire sequencing (MIDCIRS). What the work shows at the level of the full study, not this receptor alone: Modeling estimated about 3.3 recovered TCR RNA copies per cell, compared with about 9.3 by digital PCR, which implies about 30% capture efficiency. Even against a background of one million naive CD8 T cells, spiked-in Jurkat TCR RNA amounting to a single cell's worth was reported to be detectable. The naive libraries included spiked-in Jurkat TCR RNA (more than nine copies' worth), and this Jurkat TCR RNA is not part of the donor repertoire. In CMV-specific effector cells, clones with more than 20 RNA copies contained over 99% of molecules, whereas in naive cells such clones contained under 1% of molecules. When barcode sub-clustering was omitted, TCR diversity was inflated by chimeric consensus sequences, with chimeras reaching as high as 47%. The sizes of highly expanded clones could end up underestimated when identical TCR molecules share a barcode.

Libraries of naive CD8 T cells were built from anywhere between roughly 18,000 and 1,000,000 sorted cells, with 10%, 30% or 50% of the purified RNA used. Naive CD8 T cells were FACS-sorted as CD8+CD4-CCR7+CD45RA+ on a BD FACSAria II into RLT Plus buffer. Detection sensitivity was tested by spiking Jurkat RNA equal to fewer than twelve TCR copies' worth into samples containing roughly 17,000-1,100,000 naive CD8 T cells. Enrichment of CD8 T cells was performed with RosetteSep CD8+ T Cell Enrichment Cocktail and Ficoll-Paque, after which ACK red cell lysis was carried out. V and J are truncated by 1 base and 3 bases respectively, leaving an intervening sequence of 16 bases. From the germline V gene, CDR1 is SGHTA and CDR2 is FQGNSA. There are 17 amino acids in the CDR3, from cysteine to phenylalanine inclusive. Only the CDR3 part of the read is kept: 51 bases, read in frame from the first base. Library preparation was by PCR. Sequencing used an Illumina HiSeq 4000. Bulk TCR libraries were made following a previously described method, with the TCR primers given in Table S5. The Qiagen AllPrep DNA/RNA kit was used to purify total RNA. Before any analysis, reads coming from multiple sequencing runs of the same library were combined into one pool. On the authors' methods: Reads were retained only if the reads had an exact TCR constant sequence, and the retained reads were trimmed to 150 nt and grouped according to their 12-nt molecular barcodes. Reads in each barcode group were sub-clustered using a 15% Levenshtein threshold, and a quality-weighted consensus sequence was built for each RNA molecule. Non-functional sequences were excluded, and lower-count sequences lying one edit away from another sequence were also excluded. Based on fitting two negative binomial distributions, any barcode sub-cluster with under 20% of the maximum read count was discarded. Using fastp trimming at Q25 and MiXCR clonotype assembly, TCRdb reanalyzed the public sequencing data and kept in-frame beta chains. CDR3 protein duplicates are merged, each entry listing the most common genes and DNA. The V and J calls and clone size come from TCRdb's table, not from the authors' own analysis. In this sample the table shows about 640,000 distinct CDR3 sequences, around 20% of which occur a single time. The ten largest clones add up to roughly 0.83% of the sample.

This clonotype has ten or more counts. The target of this receptor is not known. No much larger clone is present one base from it, and per-base qualities are unavailable. Recombination connected TRBV7-2 to TRBJ2-4; TRBD1 is possibly the D segment (5 matching bases). The sequence derives from a human donor in good health. Some libraries in this study had Jurkat cell RNA spiked in. The sample taken for sequencing was naive CD8+ T cells from blood, with Jurkat cell RNA spiked in. In the paper's terms, the cell subset or site label means: FACS-sorted CD8+CD4-CCR7+CD45RA+ naive T cells. Here the CDR3 is given as CASSLDRIVPGKNIQYF. The DNA sequence reads TGTGCCAGCAGCTTAGACAGGATCGTCCCTGGCAAAAACATTCAGTACTTC.